Below are 31 T cell receptor beta chains sequenced from a single sample in a study of blood T cell repertoires in COVID-19 (TCRdb year 2020). Receptors were amplified or captured by the immunoSEQ multiplex PCR assay. TCRdb provides this immuneACCESS table in a form limited to in-frame rearrangements. Some clones are lacking; in checked studies, under half of them reflect an unresolved V gene, and why the rest are absent is not known. The sample table contains 150,000 or so clones; only one count was recorded for over 65% of them. Clones ranked in the top ten supply more than 3.5% of the sample. Material: peripheral blood. Every receptor here comes from a woman older than 75 with active or convalescent COVID-19.

The chain is built from TRBV6-6 and TRBJ1-4; 9 positions agree with TRBD1. V lost 7 bases and J lost 3; bases outside the gene matches: 9. Germline assignment: CDR1 MNHNY and CDR2 SVGAGI (reference sequence). The CDR3 loop spans 16 amino acids. The CDR3 sequence: CASTKDRGSSNEKLFF. For the CDR3, the DNA is TGTGCCAGCACCAAGGACAGGGGCAGTTCTAATGAAAAACTGTTTTTT.

This rearrangement joins TRBV6-5 to TRBJ2-3; 11 nucleotides match TRBD2. Germline CDR1 and CDR2: MNHEY and SVGAGI. The J segment lost 7 bases and the V segment lost 2 bases, leaving 8 bases of the junction unmatched. This CDR3 is built from 16 residues. The CDR3 sequence: CASSYPIAGGLNTQYF. CDR3 DNA sequence: TGTGCCAGCAGTTACCCCATAGCGGGGGGGCTGAATACGCAGTATTTT.

The sample holds one count of this clone. V usage is TRBV7-3 and J usage is TRBJ2-7; tentatively, D is TRBD1 (6 bases). Trimming left V 5 bases short and J 2 bases short, with 10 bases between. Germline CDR1 and CDR2: SGHTA and FQGTGA. This CDR3 is built from 13 residues. CDR3 loop: CASSLGTTYEQYF. The DNA for the CDR3 is TGTGCCAGCAGCCTGGGGACAACCTACGAGCAGTACTTC.

The V and J genes are TRBV19 and TRBJ1-1; possible D gene TRBD1, 6 bases. Trimming took off 8 bases at V and 0 bases at J, with 16 bases between the two ends. CDR3 length: 15 residues. The V gene's germline CDR1 is LNHDA and CDR2 SQIVND (reference sequence). DNA for the CDR3: TGTGCCAGTCTAGCCGGGGGGGGCATGAACACTGAAGCTTTCTTT. Translated: CASLAGGGMNTEAFF.

J is TRBJ2-3 and V is TRBV2; TRBD2 is a possible D gene (6 bases). CDR1 SNHLY and CDR2 FYNNEI come from the germline V gene. CDR3 length equals 15 residues. The V gene lost 9 bases and the J gene lost 0 bases, with 16 bases spanning the gap. As DNA, the CDR3 is TGTGCCAGTTCAGATGTGGGGACTAGCACAGATACGCAGTATTTT. Its translation is CASSDVGTSTDTQYF.

This clone was seen a single time. This sequence joins TRBV6-5 and TRBJ2-1; 7 bases map to TRBD2. Per germline, CDR1 MNHEY and CDR2 SVGAGI. CDR3 length: 16 residues. The V gene end was trimmed by 4 bases and the J gene end by 4 bases; junction bases not matched to a gene: 10. CDR3 region: CASSFGGSGVYNEQFF. The CDR3 DNA reads as TGTGCCAGCAGTTTTGGAGGGAGCGGGGTTTACAATGAGCAGTTCTTC.

The chain couples TRBV5-1 to TRBJ1-2; D is unclear. The V end was cut by 0 bases, the J end by 4 bases, with 13 bases between. This CDR3 has 15 amino acids. Germline values: CDR1 SGHRS, CDR2 YFSETQ. The CDR3 here is CASSLDGSEPYGYTF. The CDR3 DNA reads as TGCGCCAGCAGCTTGGATGGCAGCGAGCCCTATGGCTACACCTTC.

V and J are TRBV11-2 and TRBJ2-7, with D perhaps matching TRBD1 (6 bases). V shed 1 base and J shed 5 bases, with 18 bases lying between them. CDR1 SGHAT and CDR2 FQNNGV come from the germline V gene. The CDR3 contains 16 residues. The CDR3 protein is CASSLVTGIIGDEQYF. The CDR3 nucleotides read TGTGCCAGCAGCTTAGTCACAGGGATTATTGGGGACGAGCAGTACTTC.

CDR3 DNA sequence: TGTGCCAGCAGTTTATCGGCAGGGGCGAACTATGGCTACACCTTC. Protein: CASSLSAGANYGYTF. V is TRBV28 and J is TRBJ1-2, with D possibly TRBD1 on 6 matching bases. Germline lookup yields CDR1 MDHEN and CDR2 SYDVKM. This CDR3 has 15 residues. Trimming cost V 1 base and J 2 bases, with 11 bases left between them.

V usage is TRBV5-6 and J usage is TRBJ1-6; 8 bases align to TRBD1. Unmatched junction bases numbered 5, after V lost 4 bases and J lost 2 bases. Germline V gene sequence: CDR1 SGHDT, CDR2 YYEEEE. The CDR3 extends over 16 amino acids. The CDR3 reads CASSLSGGTYNSPLHF. The CDR3 DNA is TGTGCCAGCAGCCTTTCAGGGGGCACCTATAATTCACCCCTCCACTTT. The whole variable domain, filled in from reference TRBV5-6 and TRBJ1-6, reads DAGVTQSPTHLIKTRGQQVTLRCSPKSGHDTVSWYQQALGQGPQFIFQYYEEEERQRGNFPDRFSGHQFPNYSSELNVNALLLGDSALYLCASSLSGGTYNSPLHFGNGTRLTVT.

This chain connects TRBV25-1 to TRBJ2-7; maybe TRBD1 (6 bases). This CDR3 is built from 13 residues. Trimming stripped 0 bases from V and 6 bases from J, with 9 bases between. CDR1 and CDR2 from the germline V gene are MGHDK and SYGVNS. The CDR3 reads CASSEYVGGEQYF. The CDR3 DNA follows: TGTGCCAGCAGTGAATATGTAGGGGGCGAGCAGTACTTC.

The genes are TRBV30 and TRBJ2-3, with 12 bases fitting TRBD2. After removal of 2 bases from V and 6 bases from J, the junction contained 9 bases not matched to a gene. CDR1 and CDR2 from the germline V gene are GTSNPN and SVGIG (reference sequence). This CDR3 comprises 16 residues. CDR3 nucleotide sequence: TGTGCCTGGAGTCTGCTAGCGGGGGGGCCGAGGGATACGCAGTATTTT. It specifies CAWSLLAGGPRDTQYF.

V usage is TRBV30 and J usage is TRBJ1-2; weak D call: TRBD1 (5 bases). Trimming cost V 2 bases and J 4 bases, with 11 bases left between them. This CDR3 region has 13 residues. Germline V gene lookup returns CDR1 GTSNPN and CDR2 SVGIG (reference sequence). The CDR3 DNA reads TGTGCCTGGAGTTCCCAGGGACTCTATGGCTACACCTTC. It is translated as CAWSSQGLYGYTF.

V and J are TRBV7-3 and TRBJ2-1; 12 bases agree with TRBD1. V lost 2 bases to trimming and J lost 9 bases; unmatched junction nucleotides: 11. Germline V gene sequence: CDR1 SGHTA, CDR2 FQGTGA. CDR3 length: 17 residues. CDR3 sequence (DNA): TGTGCCAGCAGCTTAGTTCCGGGACAGGGGGCGATCGGTGAGCAGTTCTTC. Encoded protein: CASSLVPGQGAIGEQFF. Full variable domain (rest looked up from reference TRBV7-3 and TRBJ2-1): GAGVSQTPSNKVTEKGKYVELRCDPISGHTALYWYRQSLGQGPEFLIYFQGTGAADDSGLPNDRFFAVRPEGSVSTLKIQRTERGDSAVYLCASSLVPGQGAIGEQFFGPGTRLTVL.

The chain links TRBV30 to TRBJ2-7; 9 nucleotides match TRBD1. This CDR3 region has 13 residues. CDR1 and CDR2 from the germline V gene are GTSNPN and SVGIG (reference sequence). V gave up 3 bases and J gave up 3 bases; unmatched junction bases: 3. The CDR3 region is CAWRTGGIYEQYF. CDR3 nucleotide sequence: TGTGCCTGGAGGACAGGGGGTATCTACGAGCAGTACTTC.

This sequence joins TRBV19 and TRBJ1-4, with 11 bases matching TRBD1. V dropped 3 bases and J dropped 10; count of bases not matched to a gene: 4. This CDR3 region has 14 residues. Per the germline V gene, CDR1 is LNHDA and CDR2 is SQIVND (reference sequence). The CDR3 protein is CASSMGQGVAKLFF. CDR3 DNA sequence: TGTGCCAGTAGTATGGGACAGGGGGTAGCAAAACTGTTTTTT.

The rearrangement links TRBV2 to TRBJ1-1; possible D gene TRBD1, 5 bases. The CDR3 has 14 residues. V lost 6 bases to trimming and J lost 1 base, with 12 bases between them. Germline CDR1 is SNHLY and CDR2 is FYNNEI. For the CDR3, the DNA is TGTGCCAGCAGCAAGGGACTGACGAACACTGAAGCTTTCTTT. Translated: CASSKGLTNTEAFF.

V gene TRBV6-6 combines with J gene TRBJ2-7; no firm D call. Germline loops: CDR1 MNHNY, CDR2 SVGAGI (reference sequence). The V end was cut by 2 bases, the J end by 1 base, with 6 bases between. The CDR3 runs to 13 residues. The CDR3 loop is CASSYGQSYEQYF. CDR3 DNA sequence: TGTGCCAGCAGTTACGGTCAGTCCTACGAGCAGTACTTC.

This clone was seen only a few times. The gene calls are TRBV6-2 or TRBV6-3 and TRBJ1-1; perhaps TRBD1 as D (5 bases). CDR1 and CDR2 from the germline V gene are MNHEY and SVGEGT. Trimming cost V 6 bases and J 2 bases, with 10 bases left between them. CDR3 size: 13 residues. The CDR3 here is CASSSDSNTEAFF. In DNA form, the CDR3 reads TGTGCCAGCAGCAGCGACAGCAACACTGAAGCTTTCTTT.

The chain uses TRBV12-3 or TRBV12-4 and TRBJ1-2; tentatively, D is TRBD1 (5 bases). V was shortened by 8 bases and J by 5 bases, with 12 bases between the two germline ends. The CDR3 contains 12 residues. CDR3 in amino acids: CASRDLGYGYTF. Written as DNA, the CDR3 is TGTGCCAGCCGGGACTTGGGGTATGGCTACACCTTC.

V is TRBV7-2 and J is TRBJ1-2, with no clear D. Germline CDR1 SGHTA, CDR2 FQGNSA. Trimming removed 1 base from V and 3 bases from J, with 9 bases in between. The CDR3 loop spans 14 amino acids. Here the CDR3 DNA reads TGTGCCAGCAGCTTAGGACGCGCGGACTATGGCTACACCTTC. Encoded protein: CASSLGRADYGYTF.

CDR3 DNA sequence: TGTGCCAGCAGCCAAGATCGGCAGGCCGTCTATGGCTACACCTTC. This gives the protein CASSQDRQAVYGYTF. The gene calls are TRBV14 and TRBJ1-2, with D unresolved. CDR3 size: 15 residues. The V end was cut by 0 bases, the J end by 4 bases, with 12 bases between. The germline CDR1 and CDR2 sequences are SGHDN and FVKESK.

The chain recombines TRBV27 with TRBJ1-2, with D perhaps TRBD1 (6 bases). The CDR3 totals 15 residues. V lost 3 bases and J 2 bases, leaving 13 bases between the germline ends. Germline V CDR1 and CDR2: MNHEY, SMNVEV (reference sequence). Here the CDR3 DNA reads TGTGCCAGCAGTTTTCAGCGGACAGTGAACTATGGCTACACCTTC. It translates to CASSFQRTVNYGYTF.

V usage is TRBV7-2 and J usage is TRBJ2-7; 11 positions agree with TRBD2. Losses at the gene ends were 1 base for V and 6 bases for J; bases not matched to a gene: 5. The germline gives CDR1 SGHTA, CDR2 FQGNSA. The CDR3 length is 15 residues. The CDR3 DNA sequence: TGTGCCAGCAGCTTAGTAGGTAGCGGGGGGGTCGAGCAGTACTTC. Protein: CASSLVGSGGVEQYF.

The table lists this clone with a count of one. The chain is built from TRBV11-2 and TRBJ1-2, with 11 bases that match TRBD1. V dropped 5 bases and J dropped 7; count of bases not matched to a gene: 9. The germline gives CDR1 SGHAT, CDR2 FQNNGV. The CDR3 contains 15 residues. The CDR3 DNA sequence: TGTGCCAGCAGCCGCAGTGGACAGGGGGCGCCTGGCTACACCTTC. It specifies CASSRSGQGAPGYTF. Full variable domain (remainder filled in from reference TRBV11-2 and TRBJ1-2): EAGVAQSPRYKIIEKRQSVAFWCNPISGHATLYWYQQILGQGPKLLIQFQNNGVVDDSQLPKDRFSAERLKGVDSTLKIQPAKLEDSAVYLCASSRSGQGAPGYTFGSGTRLTVV.

The chain has TRBV5-1 and TRBJ2-3; TRBD1 matches at 7 bases. V shed 3 bases, J shed 1 base, and the junction held 2 bases outside the gene matches. CDR3 size: 14 residues. The V gene's germline CDR1 is SGHRS and CDR2 YFSETQ. This chain's CDR3 is CASSYGTGTDTQYF. CDR3 nucleotide sequence: TGCGCCAGCAGCTACGGGACAGGCACAGATACGCAGTATTTT.

This chain uses TRBV30 with TRBJ2-7; 7 bases align to TRBD1. J was trimmed by 3 bases and V by 0 bases; bases with no gene match: 5. Per the germline V gene, CDR1 is GTSNPN and CDR2 is SVGIG (reference sequence). There are 14 residues in the CDR3. This CDR3 is CAWSVQTGNYEQYF. The DNA of the CDR3 is TGTGCCTGGAGTGTCCAGACAGGGAACTACGAGCAGTACTTC.

In its sample, this clone was seen a few times. The chain combines TRBV18 with TRBJ1-5; 7 nucleotides line up with TRBD1. Looked up from germline, CDR1 is KGHSH and CDR2 is LQKENI. V gave up 2 bases and J gave up 2 bases; unmatched junction bases: 6. This CDR3 contains 16 residues. The CDR3: CASSPDTGVGNQPQHF. DNA of the CDR3: TGTGCCAGCTCACCAGACACAGGGGTTGGCAATCAGCCCCAGCATTTT. Full variable domain (outside the CDR3, taken from reference TRBV18 and TRBJ1-5): NAGVMQNPRHLVRRRGQEARLRCSPMKGHSHVYWYRQLPEEGLKFMVYLQKENIIDESGMPKERFSAEFPKEGPSILRIQQVVRGDSAAYFCASSPDTGVGNQPQHFGDGTRLSIL.

V is TRBV6-1 and J is TRBJ1-3; the D gene is possibly TRBD1 (5 bases). From germline, CDR1 is MNHNS and CDR2 SASEGT. V gave up 2 bases and J gave up 0 bases, with 8 bases separating them. The CDR3 contains 15 residues. In nucleotides, the CDR3 is TGTGCCAGCAGTGAATCAGGGTACTCTGGAAACACCATATATTTT. Its translation: CASSESGYSGNTIYF.

The chain carries TRBV9 and TRBJ1-6, with no clear D. The length of the CDR3 is 15 residues. Trimming pared 0 bases from V and 7 bases from J, leaving 11 bases between. Germline V gene data show CDR1 as SGDLS and CDR2 as YYNGEE. The CDR3, as DNA: TGTGCCAGCAGCGTAGCTTCGACTGTGAATTCACCCCTCCACTTT. It specifies CASSVASTVNSPLHF.

This chain uses TRBV9 with TRBJ2-1; 14 bases align to TRBD2. CDR3 size: 15 residues. CDR1 and CDR2 (germline): SGDLS, YYNGEE. J lost 12 bases, V lost 0 bases, and 5 bases had no gene match. The CDR3 region is CASSVATSGGAPQFF. The DNA of the CDR3 is TGTGCCAGCAGCGTAGCGACTAGCGGGGGGGCCCCGCAGTTCTTC. The full variable domain, completed using reference TRBV9 and TRBJ2-1, is DSGVTQTPKHLITATGQRVTLRCSPRSGDLSVYWYQQSLDQGLQFLIQYYNGEERAKGNILERFSAQQFPDLHSELNLSSLELGDSALYFCASSVATSGGAPQFFGPGTRLTVL.